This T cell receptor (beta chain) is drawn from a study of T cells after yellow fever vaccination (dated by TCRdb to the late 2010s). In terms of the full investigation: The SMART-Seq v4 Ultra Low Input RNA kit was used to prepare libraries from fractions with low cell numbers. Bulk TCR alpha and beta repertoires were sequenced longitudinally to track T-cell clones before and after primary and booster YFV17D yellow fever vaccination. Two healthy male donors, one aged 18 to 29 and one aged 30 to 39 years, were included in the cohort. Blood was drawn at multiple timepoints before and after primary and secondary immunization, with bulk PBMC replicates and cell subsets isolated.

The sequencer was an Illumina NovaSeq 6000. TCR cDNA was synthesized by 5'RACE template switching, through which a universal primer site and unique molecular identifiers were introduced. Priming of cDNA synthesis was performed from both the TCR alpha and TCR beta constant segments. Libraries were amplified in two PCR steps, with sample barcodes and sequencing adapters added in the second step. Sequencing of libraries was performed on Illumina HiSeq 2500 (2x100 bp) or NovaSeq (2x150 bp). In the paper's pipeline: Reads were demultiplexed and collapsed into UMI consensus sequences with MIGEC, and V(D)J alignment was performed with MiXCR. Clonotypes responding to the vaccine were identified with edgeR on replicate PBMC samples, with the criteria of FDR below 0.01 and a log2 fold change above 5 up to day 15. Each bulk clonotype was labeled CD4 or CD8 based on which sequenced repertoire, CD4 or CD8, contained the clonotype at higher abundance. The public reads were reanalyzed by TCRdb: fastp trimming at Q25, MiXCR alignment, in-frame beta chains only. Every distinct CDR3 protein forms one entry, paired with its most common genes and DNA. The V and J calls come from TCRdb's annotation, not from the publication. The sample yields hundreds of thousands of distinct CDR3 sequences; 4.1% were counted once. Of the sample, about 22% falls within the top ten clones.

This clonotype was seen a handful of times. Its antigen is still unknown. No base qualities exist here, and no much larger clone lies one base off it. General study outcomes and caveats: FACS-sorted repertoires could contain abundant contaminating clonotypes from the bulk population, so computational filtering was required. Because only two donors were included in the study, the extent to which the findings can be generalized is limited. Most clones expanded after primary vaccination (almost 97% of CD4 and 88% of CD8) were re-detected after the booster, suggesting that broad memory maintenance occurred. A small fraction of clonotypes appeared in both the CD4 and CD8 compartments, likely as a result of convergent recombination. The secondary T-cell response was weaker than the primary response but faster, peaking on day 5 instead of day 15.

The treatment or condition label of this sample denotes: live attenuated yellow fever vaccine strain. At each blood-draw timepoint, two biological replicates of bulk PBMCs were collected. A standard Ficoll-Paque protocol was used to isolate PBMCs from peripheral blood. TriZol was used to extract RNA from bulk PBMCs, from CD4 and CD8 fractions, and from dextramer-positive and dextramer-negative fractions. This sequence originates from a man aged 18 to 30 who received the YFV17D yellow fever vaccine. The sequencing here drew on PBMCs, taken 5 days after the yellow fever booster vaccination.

The DNA is as follows: TGTGCCGGACAGGCGCTAGCGACAGATACGCAGTATTTT. Its protein reads: CAGQALATDTQYF. The chain is made from TRBV11-2 and TRBJ2-3; the D region possibly corresponds to TRBD1 (7 bases align). V is reduced by 11 bases and J by 3 bases, leaving a spacing of 15 bases between them. CDR1 and CDR2, per the germline V gene, are SGHAT and FQNNGV. The CDR3 starts with the cysteine, ends with the phenylalanine, and has 13 residues. The CDR3 DNA has 39 bases and is translated from base 1.